These 23 T cell receptor beta chains originate from one sample sequenced in a study of liver allograft versus peripheral blood T cells. Study-level background: Intrahepatic T cell receptor repertoires from transplanted livers were compared against repertoires in recipients' peripheral blood.

TCRdb reprocessed the reads via MiXCR and lists one record per CDR3 protein. The sample includes about 13,000 distinct CDR3 sequences, approximately 17% of them seen just once. These receptors were taken from a human patient who had a liver transplant. Some T cells may be the graft donor's.

This clonotype was seen only a few times. This chain connects TRBV28 to TRBJ1-1; no firm D call. In germline, CDR1 is MDHEN, CDR2 SYDVKM. V shed 5 bases and J shed 9 bases, with 19 bases lying between them. This CDR3 has 14 residues. CDR3 bases: TGTGCCAGCAGTCCACCAGGCGGAACACTGAAAGCTTTCTTT. Residues: CASSPPGGTLKAFF.

This clonotype was detected many times. The chain recombines TRBV19 with TRBJ1-3; D not certain. CDR3 size: 17 residues. Germline CDR1 is LNHDA and CDR2 is SQIVND (reference sequence). Trimming stripped 2 bases from V and 4 bases from J, with 18 bases between. The CDR3 DNA sequence: TGTGCCAGTAGTATAAGCGGAGCCGGACTCGGGGGAAACACCATATATTTT. Translated, it gives CASSISGAGLGGNTIYF.

A few counts support this clonotype. Here the CDR3 reads CASSQGGGSYGGYTF. For the CDR3, the DNA is TGTGCCAGCAGCCAGGGGGGGGGTAGTTATGGTGGCTACACCTTC. The chain recombines TRBV5-4 with TRBJ1-2; the match to TRBD1 covers 7 bases. Germline loops: CDR1 SGHNT, CDR2 YYREEE (reference sequence). This CDR3 contains 15 residues. J was trimmed by 7 bases and V by 4 bases; bases with no gene match: 13.

This clonotype occurred a few times. This rearrangement joins TRBV20-1 to TRBJ1-5, with 12 nucleotides matching TRBD1. CDR3 length equals 16 residues. From germline, CDR1 is DFQATT and CDR2 SNEGSKA (reference sequence). V lost 5 bases and J lost 4; bases outside the gene matches: 9. The CDR3 here is CSALTGTGGSNQPQHF. In DNA, the CDR3 is TGCAGTGCTCTAACCGGGACAGGGGGCTCGAATCAGCCCCAGCATTTT.

The rearrangement uses TRBV14 and TRBJ1-1; no definite D call. The CDR3 loop spans 16 amino acids. Looked up from germline, CDR1 is SGHDN and CDR2 is FVKESK. Trimming pared 4 bases from V and 0 bases from J, leaving 15 bases between. CDR3 sequence: CASSPVTWHLNTEAFF. CDR3 DNA: TGTGCCAGCAGCCCCGTTACCTGGCATCTGAACACTGAAGCTTTCTTT.

In its sample, this clonotype is medium-sized. This sequence joins TRBV7-3 and TRBJ1-6; no reliable D call. Germline V CDR1 and CDR2: SGHTA, FQGTGA. The CDR3 spans 15 residues. The V gene lost 3 bases and the J gene lost 4 bases, with 10 bases spanning the gap. CDR3: CASSFTASYNSPLHF. The CDR3, as DNA: TGTGCCAGCAGCTTCACAGCCTCTTATAATTCACCCCTCCACTTT.

This rearrangement joins TRBV3-1 to TRBJ1-6; D unclear. This CDR3 is built from 12 residues. V shed 8 bases and J shed 8 bases, with 10 bases lying between them. Looked up from germline, CDR1 is LGHDT and CDR2 is YNNKEL (reference sequence). The CDR3 bases are TGTGCCAGCGGGCTGTATGATTCACCCCTCCACTTT. Encoded protein: CASGLYDSPLHF.

The chain links TRBV12-3 or TRBV12-4 to TRBJ1-3; D gene ambiguous. V was trimmed by 1 base and J by 2 bases, leaving 6 bases between them. This CDR3 comprises 14 residues. The CDR3 bases are TGTGCCAGCAGTTTAGGGCGCCCTGGAAACACCATATATTTT. Translating it yields CASSLGRPGNTIYF.

This clonotype occurred a few times. The gene calls are TRBV28 and TRBJ1-2; D is perhaps TRBD1 (6 bases). CDR3 length equals 16 residues. Germline CDR1 and CDR2: MDHEN and SYDVKM. V was trimmed by 6 bases and J by 1 base, leaving 18 bases between them. The CDR3 loop is CASSDWAGVYNYGYTF. CDR3 bases: TGTGCCAGCAGCGACTGGGCAGGGGTCTATAACTATGGCTACACCTTC.

By sample share, this clonotype is medium-sized (0.01 to 0.1%). The chain is built from TRBV7-2 and TRBJ2-1, with a possible D match to TRBD2 (6 bases). The CDR3 has 14 amino acids. CDR1 and CDR2 from the germline V gene are SGHTA and FQGNSA. Trimming left V 3 bases short and J 3 bases short, with 9 bases between. CDR3 amino acids: CASSLSGGYNEQFF. Here the CDR3 DNA reads TGTGCCAGCAGCTTGTCCGGGGGCTACAATGAGCAGTTCTTC.

The chain couples TRBV27 to TRBJ2-3; D gene uncertain. V dropped 7 bases and J dropped 4 bases, with 6 bases sitting between them. Germline V lookup: CDR1 MNHEY, CDR2 SMNVEV (reference sequence). This CDR3 has 11 residues. The CDR3 is CASKEPDTQYF. The CDR3 DNA reads TGTGCCAGCAAGGAACCAGATACGCAGTATTTT.

This clonotype is labeled medium-sized (0.01 to 0.1%). The gene calls are TRBV6-1 and TRBJ1-2; 7 bases are a match to TRBD1. J gave up 1 base and V 5 bases, and 7 bases lay outside the gene matches. Germline lookup yields CDR1 MNHNS and CDR2 SASEGT. This CDR3 contains 15 residues. The CDR3 bases are TGTGCCAGCAGTTCAGAGGGGGCCCGTAACTATGGCTACACCTTC. It codes for CASSSEGARNYGYTF.

This clonotype was counted ten times or more. The V gene is TRBV12-3 or TRBV12-4, the J gene TRBJ1-6; TRBD1 matches 10 bases. After removal of 3 bases from V and 8 bases from J, the junction contained 4 bases not matched to a gene. The CDR3 totals 15 residues. Here the CDR3 DNA reads TGTGCCAGCAGTTTCCGGGACAGGGGTTATTCACCCCTCCACTTT. Amino acid sequence: CASSFRDRGYSPLHF.

In its sample, this clonotype is medium-sized. The rearrangement links TRBV6-5 to TRBJ1-6; tentative D call: TRBD1 (6 bases). Trimming stripped 2 bases from V and 8 bases from J, with 16 bases between. The CDR3 is made up of 16 amino acids. Germline CDR1 reads MNHEY; CDR2 reads SVGAGI. The CDR3 DNA reads as TGTGCCAGCAGTTACCCCCGTAGCAGGGGCGATTCACCCCTCCACTTT. It encodes CASSYPRSRGDSPLHF.

Ten or more counts support this clonotype. The chain combines TRBV6-5 with TRBJ2-1, with TRBD2 matching 12 bases. The ends lost 5 bases at V and 10 bases at J; junction bases unmatched: 6. CDR3 length: 14 amino acids. From germline, CDR1 is MNHEY and CDR2 SVGAGI. The CDR3 loop is CASSPSGRAFEQFF. The CDR3 coding sequence is TGTGCCAGCAGTCCTAGCGGGAGGGCCTTCGAGCAGTTCTTC.

The chain joins TRBV3-2 to TRBJ2-7. TRBV3-2 is a pseudogene locus. The CDR3 is made up of 13 amino acids. CDR3 in amino acids: CASSQDNSYEQYF. The CDR3 bases are TGTGCCAGCAGCCAAGATAACTCCTACGAGCAGTACTTC.

This clonotype was observed a few times. The rearrangement uses TRBV5-4 and TRBJ2-3, with D perhaps TRBD1 (6 bases). The CDR3 sequence is 16 residues long. V lost 0 bases to trimming and J lost 2 bases, with 13 bases between them. CDR1 SGHNT and CDR2 YYREEE come from the germline V gene (reference sequence). CDR3 residues: CASSLGGRGATDTQYF. The DNA for the CDR3 is TGTGCCAGCAGCTTGGGCGGCAGGGGTGCCACAGATACGCAGTATTTT.

By share of the sample, this clonotype is medium-sized. This rearrangement joins TRBV10-3 to TRBJ2-7; TRBD1 might be the D (5 bases). The V gene lost 3 bases and the J gene lost 4 bases, with 10 bases spanning the gap. Germline values: CDR1 ENHRY, CDR2 SYGVKD. The CDR3 is 13 amino acids. The CDR3 sequence: CAISDRVGYEQYF. The DNA of the CDR3 is TGTGCCATCAGTGACAGGGTTGGTTACGAGCAGTACTTC.

The sample holds many counts of this clonotype. The CDR3: CASSLGKTGEAFF. The CDR3 DNA reads as TGTGCCAGCAGCTTAGGAAAGACAGGGGAAGCTTTCTTT. The rearrangement joins TRBV13 to TRBJ1-1, with 7 bases lining up with TRBD1. CDR1 and CDR2 (germline): PRHDT, FYEKMQ (reference sequence). The CDR3 runs 13 residues. V gave up 0 bases and J gave up 8 bases; unmatched junction bases: 3. Using reference TRBV13 and TRBJ1-1 for the parts outside the CDR3, the full variable domain is AAGVIQSPRHLIKEKRETATLKCYPIPRHDTVYWYQQGPGQDPQFLISFYEKMQSDKGSIPDRFSAQQFSDYHSELNMSSLELGDSALYFCASSLGKTGEAFFGQGTRLTVV.

In DNA form, the CDR3 reads TGTGCCAGCAGCACCCGGACAGGGGGCCTATACACTGAAGCTTTCTTT. Its protein is CASSTRTGGLYTEAFF. V usage is TRBV9 and J usage is TRBJ1-1; 11 bases agree with TRBD1. The CDR3 spans 16 residues. V shed 4 bases, J shed 3 bases, and the junction held 8 bases outside the gene matches. The germline gives CDR1 SGDLS, CDR2 YYNGEE. The whole variable domain, filled in from reference TRBV9 and TRBJ1-1, reads DSGVTQTPKHLITATGQRVTLRCSPRSGDLSVYWYQQSLDQGLQFLIQYYNGEERAKGNILERFSAQQFPDLHSELNLSSLELGDSALYFCASSTRTGGLYTEAFFGQGTRLTVV.

The J gene is TRBJ2-1, the V gene TRBV12-3 or TRBV12-4; 9 nucleotides line up with TRBD2. The junction had 11 bases not matched to a gene; V was cut back by 7 bases and J by 7 bases. The CDR3 covers 15 residues. The DNA for the CDR3 is TGTGCCAGCACCCCAAGGGCGGGAGGGCCAAATGAGCAGTTCTTC. Translation gives CASTPRAGGPNEQFF.

This clonotype was picked up many times. The chain is built from TRBV29-1 and TRBJ2-5, with TRBD2 matching 9 bases. V trimming: 6 bases; J trimming: 4 bases; junction bases outside the gene matches: 3. From germline, CDR1 is SQVTM and CDR2 ANQGSEA. The CDR3 is 12 residues long. This CDR3 reads CSVTTSGETQYF. CDR3 nucleotide sequence: TGCAGCGTAACGACTAGCGGAGAGACCCAGTACTTC.

This clonotype is medium-sized (0.01 to 0.1%) in the sample. This chain uses TRBV19 with TRBJ2-2, with 12 bases aligning to TRBD2. V lost 8 bases, J lost 5 bases, and 3 bases stayed unmatched. In germline, CDR1 is LNHDA, CDR2 SQIVND (reference sequence). The CDR3 extends over 14 amino acids. As DNA, the CDR3 is TGTGCCAGTGTCGGACTAGCGGGAACCGGGGAGCTGTTTTTT. It is translated as CASVGLAGTGELFF.